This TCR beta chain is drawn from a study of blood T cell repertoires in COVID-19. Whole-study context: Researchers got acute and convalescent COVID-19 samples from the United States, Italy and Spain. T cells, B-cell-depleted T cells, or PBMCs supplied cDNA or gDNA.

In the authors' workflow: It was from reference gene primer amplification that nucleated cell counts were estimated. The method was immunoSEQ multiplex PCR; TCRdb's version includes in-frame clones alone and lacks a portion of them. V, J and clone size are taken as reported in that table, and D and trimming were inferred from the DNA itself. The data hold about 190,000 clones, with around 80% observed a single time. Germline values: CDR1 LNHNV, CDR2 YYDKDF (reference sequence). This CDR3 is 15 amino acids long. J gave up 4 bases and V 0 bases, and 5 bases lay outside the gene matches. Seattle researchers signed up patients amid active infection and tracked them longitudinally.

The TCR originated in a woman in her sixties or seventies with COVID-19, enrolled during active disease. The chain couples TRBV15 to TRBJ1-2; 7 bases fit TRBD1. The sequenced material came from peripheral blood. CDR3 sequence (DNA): TGTGCCACCAGCAGAGATCACAGGGGAAGCTATGGCTACACCTTC. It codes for CATSRDHRGSYGYTF.